The following is a T cell receptor (beta chain) sequence with its context. This clonotype showed up many times. This receptor's antigen is unknown. Nothing much larger sits one base from this clone, and base qualities are not available. This sample is drawn from a study of CD8+CD57+ T cells in acquired aplastic anemia (dated by TCRdb to 2017 to 2018). The study in broad terms: On average, sorted CD4+ and CD8+ cells yielded about 3 ug of extracted DNA, with a range of roughly 0.17 to 27.4 ug. CD8+CD57+ expansion was defined as frequency above the mean frequency observed in healthy subjects.

Patients chosen for sequencing had shown expansion of CD8+CD57+ cells by flow cytometry. All patients had severe acquired aplastic anemia diagnosed by International Study of Aplastic Anemia and Agranulocytosis and Camitta criteria. No therapy had been received by the patients at the time of blood sampling. In the study, sorted CD4+ and CD8+ blood T cells from patients with severe aplastic anemia and from healthy subjects underwent deep sequencing of TCR repertoires. Patients were enrolled under clinicaltrials.gov protocols 00001620, 01623167, 00001397, 00071045, 00081523 and 00961064 in the USA. Ficoll-Paque density gradient centrifugation was used to isolate peripheral blood mononuclear cells. Before DNA was extracted, CD4+ and CD8+ T cells were sorted using either FACS or magnetic beads. Ends trimmed: V by 6 bases, J by 3 bases; bases unmatched to a gene: 7. CDR1 and CDR2 were assigned from the germline V gene as MNHNS and SASEGT. Counted from cysteine to phenylalanine, this CDR3 has 14 amino acids. CDR3 DNA is the only sequence kept; it has 42 bases, read in frame from the first base.

TCR beta VDJ combination and CDR3 sequence profiling used genomic DNA as the template. An Illumina HiSeq 2000 was the platform used for TCR repertoire sequencing. Turning to the authors' computational methods: Repertoire assessment relied on Simpson's diversity index, CDR3 size and DJ length profiles, and TRBV/TRBJ rearrangement plots. The most abundant DNA sequence in the deep sequencing data was defined as the immunodominant clone. CDR3 amino acid sequences were checked for sharing across subjects and were also compared against the VDJdb database and published repertoires. In-frame beta chains were kept once TCRdb had trimmed the public reads at Q25 with fastp and called clones with MiXCR. For every CDR3 protein sequence, its rows merge into one entry that carries the most common genes and DNA. The V and J calls here are based on TCRdb, not the publication. This sample comprises 120,000 or so distinct CDR3 sequences, 55% to 60% of them detected only once. The ten largest clonotypes hold 25% to 35% of the sample.

Points the paper makes about the study in general: Roughly 29 CD8+ CDR3 sequences were shared between patients and controls but appeared highly expressed in patients and within their immunodominant clones. No significant difference in CD8+ Simpson's diversity was found between patients and healthy controls (P=0.060).

The TCR originated in a human donor with aplastic anemia. The specimen sequenced was sorted CD4+, CD8+, or CD8+CD57+ T cells (not recorded which) from PBMCs. The chain uses TRBV6-1 and TRBJ2-7; 8 central nucleotides agree with TRBD2. The nucleotide sequence reads TGTGCCAGCAGCCCGGGACTAGTCATCTACGAGCAGTACTTC. Translated, this is CASSPGLVIYEQYF.